This T cell receptor (beta chain) derives from a study of CXCR3-negative and CXCR3-positive naive CD8 T cells (dated by TCRdb to the late 2010s). In the study overall: In total, 130 million to 150 million TRB reads were obtained, which works out to roughly 1.5 +/- 0.3 million reads per library. TRBV-TRBJ cluster analysis included naive subsets from a handful of donors and memory cells from 3 donors. Diversity and physicochemical repertoire analyses were performed on around 10 donors pooled from two independent experiments. Results the study describes overall, beyond this receptor: Because surface CD5, which is linked to self-reactivity in mice, was comparable between the naive subsets, TCR interaction strength was also inferred from the physicochemical properties of TRB CDR3s. Freshly isolated PBMCs were used for most assays because CXCR3 expression went down partially after cryopreservation. Compared with CXCR3-negative naive cells, CXCR3-positive naive cells had TRB CDR3s with higher hydrophobicity (lower Kidera factor 4), lower energy, and higher strength and volume indices. TRBV-TRBJ usage was similar between naive CXCR3-negative and CXCR3-positive cells from the same donor, while memory cells showed distinct patterns. Both naive subsets had comparably high repertoire diversity, while memory CD8+ T cells had much lower repertoire diversity.

There are 18 amino acids in the CDR3, from cysteine to phenylalanine inclusive. Only the protein is on record. As encoded in the germline V gene, CDR1 is MGHRA while CDR2 is YSYEKL. Each CD8+ T cell subset was flow-sorted in triplicate, with approximately 300,000 cells per subset placed directly into RLT lysis buffer. To keep memory contaminants out, a stringent definition of naive CD8+ T cells was applied: CD45RO-CCR7+CD27+CD95-. Using standard density gradient centrifugation, peripheral blood mononuclear cells were isolated from buffy coats. Naive CXCR3-negative and CXCR3-positive CD8+ T cells were flow-sorted using a FACSAria III. Total RNA was extracted from sorted cells using an RNeasy Mini Kit. The sequencer was a NextSeq 550. The Human TCR Profiling Kit (MiLaboratory) was used to prepare UMI-labeled 5' RACE TRB cDNA libraries. The full amount of extracted RNA was used for cDNA synthesis, and the full amount of resulting cDNA was used for PCR amplification. Libraries were prepared in parallel using an identical number of PCR cycles. For the original study's pipeline: With a minimum of two reads required per UMI, MIGEC and MiXCR pulled out about 50,000 +/- 10,000 unique UMI-labeled TRB cDNA molecules from each library. On average, 40,000 +/- 10,000 functional in-frame TRB CDR3 nucleotide clonotypes lacking stop codons were found per library. After downsampling to 5000 UMI-labeled TRB molecules per sample, diversity metrics such as normalized Shannon-Wiener and Chao1 were calculated in VDJtools. VDJtools computed clonotype-size-weighted physicochemical properties of the central five CDR3 residues: interaction energy, strength, volume and Kidera factor 4. Once TCRdb had reprocessed the reads, it stored one entry per CDR3 protein sequence and supplied no DNA. None of the V and J calls come from the authors' own analysis; TCRdb made them. The sample has some 67,000 distinct CDR3 sequences on record. Clones ranked in the top ten supply about 1.5% of the sample.

Note on this clonotype: This clone's antigen is unknown.

The sequencing input was naive CXCR3- CD8+ T cells from blood. This specimen's cell subset or site label, per the study, means: CD45RO-CCR7+CD27+CD95- naive CD8+ T cells lacking CXCR3 (TNR3-). The chain is made from TRBV4-1 and TRBJ2-1; TCRdb names TRBD1, which stays unverified in the absence of DNA. The receptor comes from a human donor in good health. Some clones in this sample may be carry-over from other donors' samples. The CDR3 corresponds to CASSQEEDRDSSYNEQFF.